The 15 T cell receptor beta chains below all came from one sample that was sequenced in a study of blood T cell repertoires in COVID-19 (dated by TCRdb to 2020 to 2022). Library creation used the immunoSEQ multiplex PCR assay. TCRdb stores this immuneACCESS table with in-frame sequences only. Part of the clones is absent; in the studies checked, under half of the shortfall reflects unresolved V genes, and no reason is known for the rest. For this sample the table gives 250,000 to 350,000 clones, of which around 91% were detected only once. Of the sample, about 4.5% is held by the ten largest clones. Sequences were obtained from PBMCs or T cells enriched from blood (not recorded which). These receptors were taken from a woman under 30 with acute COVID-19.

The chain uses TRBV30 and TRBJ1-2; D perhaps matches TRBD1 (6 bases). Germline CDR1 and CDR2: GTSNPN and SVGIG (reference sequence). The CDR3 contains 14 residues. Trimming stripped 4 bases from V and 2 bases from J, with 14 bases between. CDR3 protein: CAWIVAGVNYGYTF. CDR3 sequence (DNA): TGTGCCTGGATTGTGGCAGGGGTGAACTATGGCTACACCTTC.

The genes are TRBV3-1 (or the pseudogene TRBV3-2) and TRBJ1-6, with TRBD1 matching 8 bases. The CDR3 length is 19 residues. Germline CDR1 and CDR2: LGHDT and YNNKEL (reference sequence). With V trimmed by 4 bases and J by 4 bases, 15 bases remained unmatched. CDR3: CASSLALVGTGTYNSPLHF. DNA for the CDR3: TGTGCCAGCAGCCTTGCATTGGTCGGGACAGGAACTTATAATTCACCCCTCCACTTT.

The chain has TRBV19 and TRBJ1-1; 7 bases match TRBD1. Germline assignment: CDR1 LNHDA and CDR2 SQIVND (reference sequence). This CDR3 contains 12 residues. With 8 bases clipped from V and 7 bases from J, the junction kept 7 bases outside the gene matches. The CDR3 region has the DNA TGTGCCAGTGGGGACAGAAGTTTTGAAGCTTTCTTT. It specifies CASGDRSFEAFF.

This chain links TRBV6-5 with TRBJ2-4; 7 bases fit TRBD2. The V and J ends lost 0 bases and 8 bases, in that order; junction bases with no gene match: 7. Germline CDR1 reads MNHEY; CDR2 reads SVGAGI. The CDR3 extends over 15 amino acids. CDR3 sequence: CASSYSISGGYIQYF. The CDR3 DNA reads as TGTGCCAGCAGTTACTCGATTTCGGGGGGATACATTCAGTACTTC.

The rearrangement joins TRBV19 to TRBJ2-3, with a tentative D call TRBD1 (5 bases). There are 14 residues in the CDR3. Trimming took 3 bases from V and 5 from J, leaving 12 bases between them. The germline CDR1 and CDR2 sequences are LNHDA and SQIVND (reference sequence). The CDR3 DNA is TGTGCCAGTAGTATCGGCAGGGTGATAGATACGCAGTATTTT. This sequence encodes CASSIGRVIDTQYF.

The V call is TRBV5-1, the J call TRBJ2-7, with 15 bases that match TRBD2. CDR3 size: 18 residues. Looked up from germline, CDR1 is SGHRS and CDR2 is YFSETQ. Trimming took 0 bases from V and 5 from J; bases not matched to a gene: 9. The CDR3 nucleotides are TGCGCCAGCAGCTTGGTGACGGGACTAGCGGGAGGAGTGGACGAGCAGTACTTC. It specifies CASSLVTGLAGGVDEQYF.

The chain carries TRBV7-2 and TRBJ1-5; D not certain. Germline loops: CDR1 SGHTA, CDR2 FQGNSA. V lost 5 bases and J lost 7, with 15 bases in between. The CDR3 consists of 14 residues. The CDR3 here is CASSLGRAGQPQHF. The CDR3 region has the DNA TGTGCCAGCAGCCTCGGGAGGGCCGGGCAGCCCCAGCATTTT.

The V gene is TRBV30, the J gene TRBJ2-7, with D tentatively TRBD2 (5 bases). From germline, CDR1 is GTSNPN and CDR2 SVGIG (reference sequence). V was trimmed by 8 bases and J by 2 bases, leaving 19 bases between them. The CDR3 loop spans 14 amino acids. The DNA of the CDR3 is TGTGCCACCACCCGATGGACTGCCCCCTACGAGCAGTACTTC. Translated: CATTRWTAPYEQYF.

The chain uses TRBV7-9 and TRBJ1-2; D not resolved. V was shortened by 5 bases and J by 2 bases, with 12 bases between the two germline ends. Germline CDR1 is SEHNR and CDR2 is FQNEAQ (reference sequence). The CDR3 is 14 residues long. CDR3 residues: CASSGQFFNYGYTF. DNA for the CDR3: TGTGCCAGCAGCGGGCAGTTCTTCAACTATGGCTACACCTTC.

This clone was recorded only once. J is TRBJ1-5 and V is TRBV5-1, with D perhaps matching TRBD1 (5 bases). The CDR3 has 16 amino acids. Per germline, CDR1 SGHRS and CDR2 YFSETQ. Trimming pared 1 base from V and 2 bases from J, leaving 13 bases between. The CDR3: CASSLSARDGNQPQHF. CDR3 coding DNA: TGCGCCAGCAGCTTGTCCGCGCGGGACGGCAATCAGCCCCAGCATTTT.

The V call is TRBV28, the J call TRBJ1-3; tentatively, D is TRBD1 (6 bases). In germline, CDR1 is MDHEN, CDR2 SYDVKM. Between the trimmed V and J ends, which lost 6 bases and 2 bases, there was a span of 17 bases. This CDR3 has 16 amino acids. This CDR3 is CASSPRPQGTGNTIYF. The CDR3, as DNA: TGTGCCAGCAGCCCGCGTCCTCAGGGGACTGGAAACACCATATATTTT.

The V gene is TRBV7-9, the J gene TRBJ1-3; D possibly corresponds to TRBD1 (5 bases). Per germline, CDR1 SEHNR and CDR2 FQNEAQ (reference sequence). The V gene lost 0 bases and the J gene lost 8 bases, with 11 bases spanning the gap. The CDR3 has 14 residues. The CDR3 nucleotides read TGTGCCAGCAGCTTAGCCCAGGGCAGAGACACCATATATTTT. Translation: CASSLAQGRDTIYF.

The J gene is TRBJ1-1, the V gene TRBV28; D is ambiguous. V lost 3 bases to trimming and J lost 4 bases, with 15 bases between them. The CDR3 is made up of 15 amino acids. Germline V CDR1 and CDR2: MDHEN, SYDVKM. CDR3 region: CASSFLGPRGTEAFF. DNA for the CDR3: TGTGCCAGCAGTTTCCTAGGGCCACGGGGCACTGAAGCTTTCTTT.

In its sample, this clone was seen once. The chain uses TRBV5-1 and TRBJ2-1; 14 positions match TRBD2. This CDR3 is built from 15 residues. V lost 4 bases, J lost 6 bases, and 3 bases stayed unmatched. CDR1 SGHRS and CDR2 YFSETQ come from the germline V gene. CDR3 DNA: TGCGCCAGCAGCCTGGGACTAGCGGGAGCCAATGAGCAGTTCTTC. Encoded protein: CASSLGLAGANEQFF. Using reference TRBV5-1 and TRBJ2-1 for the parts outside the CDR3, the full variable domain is KAGVTQTPRYLIKTRGQQVTLSCSPISGHRSVSWYQQTPGQGLQFLFEYFSETQRNKGNFPGRFSGRQFSNSRSEMNVSTLELGDSALYLCASSLGLAGANEQFFGPGTRLTVL.

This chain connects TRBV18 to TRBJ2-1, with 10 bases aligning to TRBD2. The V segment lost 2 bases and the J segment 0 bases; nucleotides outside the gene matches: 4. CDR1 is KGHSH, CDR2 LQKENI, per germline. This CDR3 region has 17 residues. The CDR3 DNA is TGTGCCAGCTCACCAATGGCTAGCGGGAGCTCCTACAATGAGCAGTTCTTC. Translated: CASSPMASGSSYNEQFF. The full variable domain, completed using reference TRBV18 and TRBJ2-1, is NAGVMQNPRHLVRRRGQEARLRCSPMKGHSHVYWYRQLPEEGLKFMVYLQKENIIDESGMPKERFSAEFPKEGPSILRIQQVVRGDSAAYFCASSPMASGSSYNEQFFGPGTRLTVL.